The 31 T cell receptor beta chains in this list originate from one sample, sequenced in a study of tumor-infiltrating lymphocytes in oesophageal squamous cell carcinoma. TCRdb independently ran MiXCR on the PCR reads; one entry per CDR3 protein. The data contain under 3,500 distinct CDR3 sequences, approximately 16% of them seen just once; the ten biggest clones take up more than 20%. What was sequenced was esophageal tumor tissue. The receptors shown here come from a male donor with esophageal squamous cell carcinoma.

Concerning this clonotype itself: A read error is likely, as this CDR3 ends without the conserved phenylalanine or tryptophan. The DNA is left out, because the CDR3 cannot be placed on it with certainty; the CDR3 is given as TCRdb lists it. The chain uses TRBV7-8 and TRBJ2-1; the D call of TRBD1 is as the table states it, not checked on the DNA. Termini included, the CDR3 measures 17 amino acids. CDR1 is SGHVS, CDR2 FQNEAQ, per germline. The CDR3 loop reads CASRPTGGPRYGYTFGS.

This clonotype qualifies as large. The V and J genes are TRBV7-2 and TRBJ2-5; the D gene is possibly TRBD2 (6 bases). CDR3 size: 15 residues. Trimming shortened V by 3 bases and J by 6 bases, and 17 bases separated the two germline ends. From germline, CDR1 is SGHTA and CDR2 FQGNSA. In DNA, the CDR3 is TGTGCCAGCAGCTTGTCGGGGGTGACCCGGCAGACCCAGTACTTC. As protein: CASSLSGVTRQTQYF.

The J gene is TRBJ2-5, the V gene TRBV4-1; 10 bases align to TRBD2. The DNA end favors TRBJ2-7, so the J call may be wrong. The germline CDR1 and CDR2 sequences are MGHRA and YSYEKL. The length of the CDR3 is 14 residues. DNA for the CDR3: TGCGCCAGCAGCCAAGGGCTAGCGGGGGTCGAGCAGTACTTC. Translating it yields CASSQGLAGVEQYF.

This clonotype was detected only a few times. This chain joins TRBV24-1 and TRBJ1-5; maybe TRBD1 (6 bases). V was cut by 4 bases and J by 2 bases, with 8 bases left in between. The CDR3 totals 14 residues. Germline CDR1 and CDR2: KGHDR and SFDVKD. The CDR3: CATSEGGGNQPQHF. CDR3 sequence (DNA): TGTGCCACCAGTGAGGGGGGCGGCAATCAGCCCCAGCATTTT.

In its sample, this clonotype ranks as medium-sized. The chain employs TRBV11-2 and TRBJ1-1, with D hard to call. Trimming left V 1 base short and J 0 bases short, with 9 bases between. This CDR3 spans 15 amino acids. Germline CDR1 is SGHAT and CDR2 is FQNNGV. Written as DNA, the CDR3 is TGTGCCAGCAGCTTAGTGGCCTTATTGAACACTGAAGCTTTCTTT. Translating gives CASSLVALLNTEAFF.

On this clonotype itself: Since the CDR3 does not end with the conserved phenylalanine or tryptophan, this likely comes from a read error. The chain's CDR3 is CARSLGCSSYNGQFV. The CDR3, as DNA: TGTGCCAGGAGCTTAGGGTGCAGCTCCTACAATGGGCAGTTCGTC. This chain connects TRBV7-3 to TRBJ2-1, with D unresolved. CDR1 SGHTA and CDR2 FQGTGA come from the germline V gene. There are 15 residues in the CDR3.

This clonotype was counted many times. This chain uses TRBV14 with TRBJ1-1; no clear D gene. The CDR3 is 12 residues long. Trimming pared 0 bases from V and 11 bases from J, leaving 10 bases between. Germline V gene data show CDR1 as SGHDN and CDR2 as FVKESK. The CDR3 reads CASSQDLWSAFF. The CDR3 coding sequence is TGTGCCAGCAGCCAAGATTTATGGAGTGCTTTCTTT.

This clonotype was counted ten times or more. This chain joins TRBV28 and TRBJ2-7, with a weak D call TRBD1 (6 bases). CDR1 and CDR2 from the germline V gene are MDHEN and SYDVKM. This CDR3 has 15 residues. The germline V and J ends were trimmed by 6 bases and 0 bases, with 15 bases remaining between them. The DNA of the CDR3 is TGTGCCAGCAGAACGGCAGGGGTCCCCTCCTACGAGCAGTACTTC. Encoded protein: CASRTAGVPSYEQYF.

There are many counts of this clonotype. The genes are TRBV6-1 and TRBJ1-1; D is undetermined. Trimming cost V 6 bases and J 7 bases, with 15 bases left between them. The germline gives CDR1 MNHNS, CDR2 SASEGT. The CDR3 covers 13 residues. The CDR3 DNA follows: TGTGCCAGCAGCTCAACATTGAACGTTGAAGCTTTCTTT. This gives the protein CASSSTLNVEAFF.

At least ten counts were recorded for this clonotype. This clone may be a read error of a much larger clone one base away. V is TRBV7-9 and J is TRBJ2-5; D is possibly TRBD2 (6 bases). This CDR3 comprises 16 residues. The V and J ends lost 5 bases and 11 bases respectively, with 27 bases between them. Looked up from germline, CDR1 is SEHNR and CDR2 is FQNEAQ (reference sequence). CDR3 sequence: CASSRRDSTTDNEQYF. The CDR3 DNA reads TGTGCCAGCAGCCGCAGGGACTCCACGACAGACAATGAGCAGTACTTC.

This clonotype was observed at least ten times. The V and J genes are TRBV27 and TRBJ1-2; D perhaps matches TRBD1 (5 bases). The germline V and J ends were trimmed by 0 bases and 6 bases, with 11 bases remaining between them. The length of the CDR3 is 14 residues. CDR1 is MNHEY and CDR2 is SMNVEV in the germline V gene (reference sequence). The CDR3 protein is CASSLSYGGDGYTF. DNA of the CDR3: TGTGCCAGCAGTTTATCATACGGGGGGGATGGCTACACCTTC.

This clonotype is categorized as medium-sized. The chain carries TRBV7-9 and TRBJ2-7; D gene uncertain. The CDR3 has 13 residues. Germline lookup yields CDR1 SEHNR and CDR2 FQNEAQ (reference sequence). V was trimmed by 2 bases and J by 4 bases, leaving 9 bases between them. The CDR3 DNA reads as TGTGCCAGCAGCTTATCATCTGAATACGAGCAGTACTTC. Its translation is CASSLSSEYEQYF. Variable domain in full (rest from reference TRBV7-9 and TRBJ2-7): DTGVSQNPRHKITKRGQNVTFRCDPISEHNRLYWYRQTLGQGPEFLTYFQNEAQLEKSRLLSDRFSAERPKGSFSTLEIQRTEQGDSAMYLCASSLSSEYEQYFGPGTRLTVT.

CDR3 sequence: CASSYRQGRLTYEQYF. The CDR3, as DNA: TGTGCCAGTAGTTACAGACAGGGGAGACTAACCTACGAGCAGTACTTC. This chain links TRBV19 with TRBJ2-7, with 8 bases identical to TRBD1. The germline V gene has CDR1 LNHDA and CDR2 SQIVND (reference sequence). V shed 5 bases and J 2 bases; nucleotides not matched to a gene: 11. This CDR3 spans 16 amino acids.

This clonotype has at least ten counts. The V call is TRBV10-3, the J call TRBJ2-7; a possible D gene is TRBD2 (6 bases). V was shortened by 7 bases and J by 3 bases, with 13 bases between the two germline ends. This CDR3 comprises 13 residues. Germline loops: CDR1 ENHRY, CDR2 SYGVKD. The chain's CDR3 is CAINGPGDYEQYF. CDR3 bases: TGTGCCATCAATGGACCGGGGGACTACGAGCAGTACTTC.

This clonotype was observed a handful of times. In this CDR3 the conserved last residue, phenylalanine or tryptophan, is missing, so a read error is likely. The limits of the CDR3 on the DNA are not certain, so only TCRdb's listed CDR3 is given. V usage is TRBV6-1 and J usage is TRBJ2-5. The CDR3 is made up of 15 amino acids, end residues included. Germline V gives CDR1 MNHNS, CDR2 SASEGT. The CDR3 sequence is CASSLKLSYEQYFGN.

This clonotype was seen a few times. This chain links TRBV20-1 with TRBJ2-1; D may match TRBD1 or TRBD2 (5 bases each). TRBJ2-5 matches the DNA end more closely, so the J call is doubtful. Germline lookup yields CDR1 DFQATT and CDR2 SNEGSKA (reference sequence). This CDR3 comprises 15 residues. The CDR3 DNA reads as TGCAGTGCTAGTCCCCAGGGTTCGCGGGTAGAGACCCAGTACTTC. Protein product: CSASPQGSRVETQYF.

This clonotype is labeled medium-sized. This chain joins TRBV27 and TRBJ1-1; 7 positions match TRBD1. The V segment lost 9 bases and the J segment 5 bases; nucleotides outside the gene matches: 15. CDR1 MNHEY and CDR2 SMNVEV come from the germline V gene (reference sequence). The CDR3 totals 15 residues. The CDR3 is CASWKWKGAWTEAFF. CDR3 coding DNA: TGTGCCAGTTGGAAGTGGAAGGGGGCATGGACTGAAGCTTTCTTT.

The V and J genes are TRBV20-1 and TRBJ1-2; TRBD1 matches at 8 bases. CDR3 length equals 14 residues. V gave up 2 bases and J gave up 7 bases; unmatched junction bases: 9. Per the germline V gene, CDR1 is DFQATT and CDR2 is SNEGSKA (reference sequence). CDR3 sequence: CSARKDRERSGYTF. In DNA form, the CDR3 reads TGCAGTGCTAGAAAGGACAGGGAGAGGAGTGGCTACACCTTC.

Only a few counts were recorded for this clonotype. This rearrangement joins TRBV19 to TRBJ2-3; D possibly uses TRBD1 or TRBD2 (5 bases each). The V end lost 6 bases, the J end lost 6 bases, and 19 bases lay between the germline ends. CDR1 and CDR2 (germline): LNHDA, SQIVND (reference sequence). This CDR3 has 15 residues. The CDR3 sequence is CASRSRGRRGDTQYF. The CDR3 DNA reads as TGTGCCAGTAGGAGCCGGGGCAGGCGAGGGGATACGCAGTATTTT. Drawing the rest from reference TRBV19 and TRBJ2-3, the complete variable domain is DGGITQSPKYLFRKEGQNVTLSCEQNLNHDAMYWYRQDPGQGLRLIYYSQIVNDFQKGDIAEGYSVSREKKESFPLTVTSAQKNPTAFYLCASRSRGRRGDTQYFGPGTRLTVL.

This clonotype was found many times. The CDR3 DNA sequence: TGTGCCAGCAGCTTAGTTTTGAGTCTAGCGGGGGCAGATACGCAGTATTTT. Translated, it gives CASSLVLSLAGADTQYF. The chain has TRBV11-3 and TRBJ2-3; 10 bases are a match to TRBD2. Germline CDR1 reads SGHNT; CDR2 reads YENEEA. Trimming took 1 base from V and 4 from J; bases not matched to a gene: 8. The CDR3 length is 17 residues.

Of note for this clonotype: Sequence at one end of the junction differs from germline and may be a read error. This rearrangement joins TRBV11-2 to TRBJ2-4; 11 bases fit TRBD2. The end of the DNA is better explained by TRBJ2-5, so the J call may be wrong. This CDR3 comprises 15 residues. Germline V gene data show CDR1 as SGHAT and CDR2 as FQNNGV. CDR3 sequence reads: CAGSLLASGGQTQYF. The CDR3, as DNA: TGTGCCGGCAGCTTATTGGCTAGCGGGGGGCAGACCCAGTACTTC.

About this clonotype itself: The final CDR3 position lacks the conserved phenylalanine or tryptophan, pointing to a likely read error. No DNA is shown, since the ends of the CDR3 on it are uncertain; the CDR3 is the one TCRdb lists. This chain uses TRBV6-1 with TRBJ2-6; TRBD1, the D gene given by the table, was not confirmed from the DNA. The CDR3 totals 18 residues, both ends included. Germline loops: CDR1 MNHNS, CDR2 SASEGT. Here the CDR3 reads CASTGKVPGSYNEQFFGA.

With regard to this clonotype: An end of the junction differs from the germline gene, which may be a read error. The genes are TRBV11-3 and TRBJ2-1; TRBD1 might be the D (6 bases). Germline V gives CDR1 SGHNT, CDR2 YENEEA. This CDR3 comprises 15 residues. CDR3 sequence (DNA): TGTGCCAGCAGCTCCCCACACAGGGATCTGGAGACCCATTGCTTC. This encodes CASSSPHRDLETHCF. Supplemented by reference TRBV11-3 and TRBJ2-1, the full variable domain reads EAGVVQSPRYKIIEKKQPVAFWCNPISGHNTLYWYLQNLGQGPELLIRYENEEAVDDSQLPKDRFSAERLKGVDSTLKIQPAELGDSAVYLCASSSPHRDLETHCFGPGTRLTVL.

By share of the sample, this clonotype is medium-sized (0.01 to 0.1%). The genes are TRBV12-5 and TRBJ2-5, with 8 positions matching TRBD2. Germline trimming cut 3 bases from V and 4 bases from J; bases unmatched to any gene: 1. Germline CDR1 is LGHNT and CDR2 is FRNRAP. The CDR3 is 13 residues long. CDR3 region: CASGFGGGETQYF. The CDR3 DNA is TGTGCTAGTGGTTTCGGGGGGGGAGAGACCCAGTACTTC. The full variable domain, its missing parts supplied by reference TRBV12-5 and TRBJ2-5, is DARVTQTPRHKVTEMGQEVTMRCQPILGHNTVFWYRQTMMQGLELLAYFRNRAPLDDSGMPKDRFSAEMPDATLATLKIQPSEPRDSAVYFCASGFGGGETQYFGPGTRLLVL.

This clonotype was found many times. V usage is TRBV12-3 or TRBV12-4 and J usage is TRBJ2-7; D not resolved. V was shortened by 2 bases and J by 4 bases, with 6 bases between the two germline ends. The CDR3 covers 12 residues. The CDR3 nucleotides are TGTGCCAGCAGTTTATTTGGGTACGAGCAGTACTTC. It encodes CASSLFGYEQYF.

The sample holds many counts of this clonotype. The CDR3 end shows no conserved phenylalanine or tryptophan, and so a read error is likely. The DNA is omitted, as the CDR3 cannot be located on it reliably, and the CDR3 follows TCRdb's listing. The CDR3 reads CASSLDPS. This chain connects TRBV7-7 to TRBJ2-6. The CDR3 comprises 8 residues, both ends counted. CDR1 SSHAT and CDR2 FNYEAQ come from the germline V gene (reference sequence).

This clonotype was counted between two and nine times. A read error may be the cause here, since a much bigger clone is one base away. The rearrangement links TRBV19 to TRBJ2-3; either TRBD1 or TRBD2 may supply D (6 bases each). The CDR3 has 15 residues. The germline CDR1 and CDR2 sequences are LNHDA and SQIVND (reference sequence). Trimming stripped 8 bases from V and 14 bases from J, with 29 bases between. The CDR3 sequence: CASHGWGASTGELYF. CDR3 sequence (DNA): TGTGCCAGTCACGGGTGGGGGGCTAGCACCGGGGAGCTGTATTTT.

This clonotype was seen only once. Germline and junction disagree at one end, which may indicate a read error. The J gene is TRBJ2-6, the V gene TRBV12-3 or TRBV12-4, with D unresolved. The CDR3 runs to 14 residues. The CDR3 sequence: CASSLDGRYGYTFF. The CDR3 region has the DNA TGTGCCAGCAGCCTGGACGGCCGCTATGGCTACACCTTCTTC.

This clonotype was recorded at least ten times. This chain joins TRBV10-2 and TRBJ1-1; no clear D. Germline V gene data show CDR1 as WSHSY and CDR2 as SAAADI. The CDR3 contains 17 residues. Trimming took off 5 bases at V and 1 base at J, with 20 bases between the two ends. CDR3: CASSTIRLGQQNTEAFF. CDR3 nucleotide sequence: TGCGCCAGCAGTACCATTCGCCTTGGGCAGCAGAACACTGAAGCTTTCTTT.

By sample fraction, this clonotype is large. The rearrangement joins TRBV7-3 to TRBJ2-1; D possibly corresponds to TRBD2 (6 bases). Trimming cost V 3 bases and J 0 bases, with 12 bases left between them. This CDR3 has 16 amino acids. Germline V gene lookup returns CDR1 SGHTA and CDR2 FQGTGA. CDR3 in amino acids: CASSFEAGLSYNEQFF. The CDR3 nucleotides are TGTGCCAGCAGCTTCGAAGCGGGCCTCTCCTACAATGAGCAGTTCTTC.

Concerning this clonotype: The conserved closing phenylalanine or tryptophan is absent in this CDR3, likely reflecting a read error. The DNA is omitted, as the CDR3 cannot be located on it reliably, and the CDR3 follows TCRdb's listing. This chain joins TRBV7-2 and TRBJ2-3; the table assigns TRBD1, which was not confirmed against the DNA. Germline V gene data show CDR1 as SGHTA and CDR2 as FQGNSA. The CDR3 totals 17 residues, both ends included. CDR3 protein: CASSLRQGGVETQYFGP.